Presented here are 18 T cell receptor beta chains from one specimen sequenced in a study of blood T cell repertoires in COVID-19. Only in-frame clones appear in the TCRdb table, and some are missing; sequencing was by immunoSEQ multiplex PCR. The repertoire has under 300,000 clones, 86% of them found once; the top ten carry around 3%. The sequenced sample was peripheral blood. The receptor set was obtained from a woman aged 30 to 39 with active or convalescent COVID-19.

The chain combines TRBV7-2 with TRBJ2-2; 7 bases agree with TRBD1. There are 13 residues in the CDR3. In germline, CDR1 is SGHTA, CDR2 FQGNSA. J lost 6 bases, V lost 6 bases, and 4 bases had no gene match. The CDR3 sequence: CASRLDRAGELFF. The CDR3 nucleotides are TGTGCCAGCAGACTAGACAGGGCCGGGGAGCTGTTTTTT.

V and J are TRBV3-1 (or the pseudogene TRBV3-2) and TRBJ1-6; a possible D gene is TRBD1 (5 bases). Germline lookup yields CDR1 LGHDT and CDR2 YNNKEL (reference sequence). The CDR3 covers 16 residues. V was pared by 3 bases and J by 9 bases, with 18 bases between. In nucleotides, the CDR3 is TGTGCCAGCAGCCACCAGGGTTTCAATTTAGGTTCACCCCTCCACTTT. This gives the protein CASSHQGFNLGSPLHF.

This chain connects TRBV7-9 to TRBJ1-3; 7 bases map to TRBD1. Per the germline V gene, CDR1 is SEHNR and CDR2 is FQNEAQ (reference sequence). CDR3 size: 15 residues. V was pared by 3 bases and J by 3 bases, with 5 bases of the junction left unmatched. This CDR3 reads CASSLRQGGGNTIYF. CDR3 bases: TGTGCCAGCAGCTTGCGACAGGGAGGTGGAAACACCATATATTTT.

This clone showed up just once. This sequence joins TRBV13 and TRBJ1-1; D is unclear. Trimming pared 5 bases from V and 0 bases from J, leaving 4 bases between. Germline CDR1 PRHDT, CDR2 FYEKMQ (reference sequence). CDR3 length: 12 amino acids. The CDR3 protein is CASSGMNTEAFF. The CDR3 region has the DNA TGTGCCAGCAGCGGCATGAACACTGAAGCTTTCTTT.

There are a few counts of this clone. The rearrangement links TRBV30 to TRBJ1-5; perhaps TRBD1 as D (6 bases). The V gene's germline CDR1 is GTSNPN and CDR2 SVGIG (reference sequence). Trimming shortened V by 5 bases and J by 0 bases, and 14 bases separated the two germline ends. CDR3 length equals 15 residues. The CDR3 here is CAWAAGVNSNQPQHF. The CDR3 bases are TGTGCCTGGGCTGCAGGGGTTAATAGCAATCAGCCCCAGCATTTT.

The chain couples TRBV27 to TRBJ1-6; 7 bases fit TRBD1. Germline values: CDR1 MNHEY, CDR2 SMNVEV (reference sequence). Trimming removed 7 bases from V and 10 bases from J; junction bases left unmatched: 7. The CDR3 consists of 13 residues. CDR3 protein: CASTRQGESPLHF. In nucleotides, the CDR3 is TGTGCCAGCACTCGACAGGGAGAATCACCCCTCCACTTT.

V and J are TRBV6-5 and TRBJ2-5; possible D gene TRBD1, 6 bases. Germline V gene data show CDR1 as MNHEY and CDR2 as SVGAGI. The CDR3 is made up of 16 amino acids. Trimming stripped 0 bases from V and 5 bases from J, with 16 bases between. This chain's CDR3 is CASSYSKSPRGETQYF. CDR3 DNA: TGTGCCAGCAGTTACTCGAAGTCCCCTAGGGGGGAGACCCAGTACTTC.

This clone was found once. The chain combines TRBV5-1 with TRBJ1-2; unclear D gene. Germline values: CDR1 SGHRS, CDR2 YFSETQ. The CDR3 length is 12 residues. V lost 4 bases and J lost 6, with 10 bases in between. The CDR3 nucleotides are TGCGCCAGCAGCCCGTCCCTCGATGGCTACACCTTC. It is translated as CASSPSLDGYTF.

The chain joins TRBV7-2 to TRBJ2-5; 8 bases agree with TRBD1. This CDR3 region has 15 residues. The V gene end was trimmed by 5 bases and the J gene end by 1 base; junction bases not matched to a gene: 6. Germline CDR1 is SGHTA and CDR2 is FQGNSA. In nucleotides, the CDR3 is TGTGCCAGCAGCCCAACGACAGGGGCCCAAGAGACCCAGTACTTC. Translation gives CASSPTTGAQETQYF. Together with reference TRBV7-2 and TRBJ2-5, the CDR3 gives the full variable domain: GAGVSQSPSNKVTEKGKDVELRCDPISGHTALYWYRQSLGQGLEFLIYFQGNSAPDKSGLPSDRFSAERTGGSVSTLTIQRTQQEDSAVYLCASSPTTGAQETQYFGPGTRLLVL.

This clone has a handful of counts. CDR3 amino acids: CAWSRGEGVKGYTF. CDR3 sequence (DNA): TGTGCCTGGAGTCGGGGGGAGGGGGTTAAGGGCTACACCTTC. V and J are TRBV30 and TRBJ1-2; possible D gene TRBD1, 6 bases. Germline values: CDR1 GTSNPN, CDR2 SVGIG (reference sequence). V was shortened by 2 bases and J by 8 bases, with 18 bases between the two germline ends. This CDR3 comprises 14 residues.

The rearrangement joins TRBV27 to TRBJ2-7, with 14 bases fitting TRBD2. Trimming cost V 3 bases and J 2 bases; bases outside gene matches: 12. The CDR3 covers 19 residues. CDR1 is MNHEY, CDR2 SMNVEV, per germline (reference sequence). The CDR3 coding sequence is TGTGCCAGCAGTTTTCTACCTCTGACTAGCGGGGGGGGAACCTACGAGCAGTACTTC. Its protein product is CASSFLPLTSGGGTYEQYF.

This chain uses TRBV10-3 with TRBJ1-3; 8 nucleotides agree with TRBD1. Germline-derived CDR1 and CDR2 are ENHRY and SYGVKD. With 4 bases clipped from V and 8 bases from J, the junction kept 4 bases outside the gene matches. The CDR3 covers 13 residues. The CDR3 DNA is TGTGCCATCAGTGCGGGGACAGGAGACACCATATATTTT. Encoded protein: CAISAGTGDTIYF.

The chain has TRBV30 and TRBJ1-4, with 8 bases matching TRBD1. Germline CDR1 GTSNPN, CDR2 SVGIG (reference sequence). Germline trimming cut 4 bases from V and 8 bases from J; bases unmatched to any gene: 15. The CDR3 loop spans 16 amino acids. The CDR3 sequence is CAWTRGRGLHTEKLFF. The CDR3 DNA sequence: TGTGCCTGGACAAGGGGCAGGGGGCTTCATACCGAAAAACTGTTTTTT.

The chain uses TRBV5-6 and TRBJ1-2; D is perhaps TRBD1 (5 bases). This CDR3 has 12 residues. CDR1 is SGHDT and CDR2 is YYEEEE in the germline V gene. V lost 6 bases and J 8 bases, leaving 14 bases between the germline ends. CDR3 nucleotides: TGTGCCAGCACCTCAGGGCGGGGAGGCTACACCTTC. Its protein product is CASTSGRGGYTF.

This rearrangement joins TRBV5-4 to TRBJ2-1; the D gene is possibly TRBD2 (5 bases). The CDR3 is 13 residues long. Germline-derived CDR1 and CDR2 are SGHNT and YYREEE (reference sequence). Trimming removed 0 bases at V and 9 bases at J, with 10 bases between. In nucleotides, the CDR3 is TGTGCCAGCAGCTTGGACCAGGCGGGTGAGCAGTTCTTC. As protein: CASSLDQAGEQFF.

The chain recombines TRBV7-9 with TRBJ1-3; D unresolved. This CDR3 has 14 residues. In germline, CDR1 is SEHNR, CDR2 FQNEAQ (reference sequence). Between the trimmed V and J ends, which lost 2 bases and 0 bases, there was a span of 5 bases. The CDR3: CASSLIVSGNTIYF. Written as DNA, the CDR3 is TGTGCCAGCAGCTTAATAGTCTCTGGAAACACCATATATTTT.

V gene TRBV6-5 combines with J gene TRBJ2-1; possible D gene TRBD2, 7 bases. V shed 6 bases and J shed 5 bases, with 14 bases lying between them. The CDR3 has 14 amino acids. Per the germline V gene, CDR1 is MNHEY and CDR2 is SVGAGI. The CDR3 is CASRRGGPHNEQFF. The CDR3 nucleotides read TGTGCCAGCAGAAGGGGGGGGCCCCACAATGAGCAGTTCTTC.

The V gene is TRBV5-6, the J gene TRBJ1-1, with 9 bases matching TRBD1. The J segment lost 1 base and the V segment lost 2 bases, leaving 3 bases of the junction unmatched. The CDR3 covers 15 residues. Germline V gene sequence: CDR1 SGHDT, CDR2 YYEEEE. CDR3 DNA sequence: TGTGCCAGCAGCTTACCGGGACAGGGGAACACTGAAGCTTTCTTT. The encoded protein is CASSLPGQGNTEAFF.